This entry is about one T cell receptor beta chain. The data were taken from a study of blood T cell repertoires in COVID-19. Study details: Donors in the United States, Italy and Spain gave samples during acute or convalescent COVID-19. T cells, B-cell-depleted T cells, or PBMCs provided the cDNA or gDNA that served as material.

Germline V CDR1 and CDR2: SNHLY, FYNNEI. CDR3 length: 16 amino acids. Trimming removed 7 bases from V and 0 bases from J, with 15 bases in between. Original data processing: Reference gene primer amplification in the assay estimated nucleated cell counts. Some clones are missing from TCRdb's copy, which holds only in-frame ones; the method was immunoSEQ multiplex PCR. V, J and clone size derive from that table, while D and trimming were established from the DNA sequence. The table has 84,000 or so clones, 80% to 90% seen once; the top ten hold 30% to 45%. The sequence came from a man aged 80 or over with active or convalescent COVID-19. The chain has TRBV2 and TRBJ1-4, with a weak D call TRBD1 (5 bases). Sequencing was done on a sample of peripheral blood. The CDR3: CASKVRAFATNEKLFF. The CDR3 DNA reads TGTGCCAGCAAGGTCAGGGCTTTCGCAACTAATGAAAAACTGTTTTTT.